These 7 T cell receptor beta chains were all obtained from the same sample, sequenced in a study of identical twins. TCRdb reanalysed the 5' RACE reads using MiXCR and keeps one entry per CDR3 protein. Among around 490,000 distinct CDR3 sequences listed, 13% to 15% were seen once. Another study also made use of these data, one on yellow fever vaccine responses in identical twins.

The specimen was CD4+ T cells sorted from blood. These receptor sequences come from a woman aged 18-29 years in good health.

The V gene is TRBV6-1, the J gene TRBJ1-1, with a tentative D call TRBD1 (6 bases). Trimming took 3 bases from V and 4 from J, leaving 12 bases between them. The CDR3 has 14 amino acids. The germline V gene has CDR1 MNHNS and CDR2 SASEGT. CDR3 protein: CASSEAGARTEAFF. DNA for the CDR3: TGTGCCAGCAGTGAGGCAGGGGCGCGCACTGAAGCTTTCTTT.

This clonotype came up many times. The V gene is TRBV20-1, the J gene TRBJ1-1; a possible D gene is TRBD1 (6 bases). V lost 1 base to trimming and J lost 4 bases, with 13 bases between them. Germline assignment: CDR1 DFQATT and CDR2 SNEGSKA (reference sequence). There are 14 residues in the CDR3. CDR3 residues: CSARVYRVGTEAFF. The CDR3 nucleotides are TGCAGTGCTAGAGTTTACAGGGTGGGCACTGAAGCTTTCTTT.

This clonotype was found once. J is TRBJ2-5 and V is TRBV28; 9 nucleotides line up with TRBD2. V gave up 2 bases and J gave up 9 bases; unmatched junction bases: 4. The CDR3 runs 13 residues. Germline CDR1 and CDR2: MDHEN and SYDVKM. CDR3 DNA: TGTGCCAGCAGTTTACGCGGCGGGAGGGCCCAGTACTTC. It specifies CASSLRGGRAQYF.

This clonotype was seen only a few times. The CDR3 DNA follows: TGTGCCAGCAGCCAAGAAAGAGACGGGAATGAAAAACTGTTTTTT. Protein product: CASSQERDGNEKLFF. V is TRBV4-2 and J is TRBJ1-4, with unresolved D. The germline V gene encodes CDR1 LGHNA and CDR2 YNFKEQ. V dropped 0 bases and J dropped 5 bases, with 10 bases sitting between them. There are 15 residues in the CDR3.

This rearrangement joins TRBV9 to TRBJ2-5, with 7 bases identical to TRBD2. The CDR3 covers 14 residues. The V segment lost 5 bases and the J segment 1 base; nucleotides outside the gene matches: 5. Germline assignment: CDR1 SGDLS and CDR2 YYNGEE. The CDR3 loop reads CASSIGGGQETQYF. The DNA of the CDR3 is TGTGCCAGCAGTATCGGCGGGGGCCAAGAGACCCAGTACTTC.

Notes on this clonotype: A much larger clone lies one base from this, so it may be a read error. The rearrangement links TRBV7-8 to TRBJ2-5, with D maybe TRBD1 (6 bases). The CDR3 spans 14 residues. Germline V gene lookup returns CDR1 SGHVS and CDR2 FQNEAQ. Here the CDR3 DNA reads TGTCCCAGCAGCTCCGGGACACCCCAAGAGACCCAGTACTTC. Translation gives CPSSSGTPQETQYF.

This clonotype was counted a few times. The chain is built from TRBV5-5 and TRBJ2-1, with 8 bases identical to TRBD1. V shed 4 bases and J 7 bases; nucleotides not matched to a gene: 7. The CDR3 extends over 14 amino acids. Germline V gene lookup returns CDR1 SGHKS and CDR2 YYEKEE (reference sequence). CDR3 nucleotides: TGTGCCAGCAGCGAAGACAGGGGTAGGAATGAGCAGTTCTTC. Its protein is CASSEDRGRNEQFF.